The 25 T cell receptor beta chains listed next were all sequenced from one sample in a study of long-term antiretroviral therapy in people with HIV. An immunoSEQ assay, version v3.0, was performed at survey level. The repertoire was sequenced with immunoSEQ multiplex PCR; TCRdb's copy has only in-frame clones and lacks some. The data hold roughly 40,000 clones, with around 85% observed a single time. This specimen was unsorted PBMCs, taken 1.2 years after starting antiretroviral therapy. The source is a woman aged 45-65 years with HIV.

This clone was found once. The chain joins TRBV15 to TRBJ1-5, with D perhaps matching TRBD1 (6 bases). In germline, CDR1 is LNHNV, CDR2 YYDKDF (reference sequence). The CDR3 extends over 14 amino acids. V lost 4 bases to trimming and J lost 3 bases, with 10 bases between them. CDR3 sequence: CATSTQGPNQPQHF. The CDR3 DNA is TGTGCCACCAGCACACAGGGTCCCAATCAGCCCCAGCATTTT.

This clone appeared a single time. The chain links TRBV29-1 to TRBJ1-4, with D maybe TRBD1 (5 bases). Germline V gene data show CDR1 as SQVTM and CDR2 as ANQGSEA. The CDR3 totals 14 residues. V was shortened by 4 bases and J by 4 bases, with 13 bases between the two germline ends. The CDR3 nucleotides read TGCAGCGTTGTAATGGGGAGGGGTAATGAAAAACTGTTTTTT. It translates to CSVVMGRGNEKLFF.

This chain links TRBV7-6 with TRBJ2-2; D is unresolved. The CDR3 totals 14 residues. Germline V lookup: CDR1 SGHVS, CDR2 FNYEAQ. Deletions cut 3 bases from V and 2 bases from J, with 7 bases between. The CDR3 region has the DNA TGTGCCAGCAGCTTTGGGGTCAACACCGGGGAGCTGTTTTTT. It specifies CASSFGVNTGELFF.

The rearrangement joins TRBV7-2 to TRBJ2-1, with D possibly being TRBD1 or TRBD2 (5 bases each). Germline CDR1 and CDR2: SGHTA and FQGNSA. Trimming removed 1 base from V and 4 bases from J, with 8 bases in between. CDR3 length: 14 residues. The CDR3 here is CASSLGGVYNEQFF. As DNA, the CDR3 is TGTGCCAGCAGCTTAGGAGGGGTGTACAATGAGCAGTTCTTC.

This chain uses TRBV5-6 with TRBJ2-2, with D perhaps TRBD1 (6 bases). The germline CDR1 and CDR2 sequences are SGHDT and YYEEEE. The CDR3 length is 17 residues. Trimming took 1 base from V and 3 from J, leaving 16 bases between them. The CDR3 spells CASSLPGHLGDTGELFF. Written as DNA, the CDR3 is TGTGCCAGCAGCTTGCCGGGACACCTCGGGGACACCGGGGAGCTGTTTTTT.

V gene TRBV20-1 combines with J gene TRBJ1-2; D is unresolved. Trimming removed 8 bases from V and 7 bases from J, with 14 bases in between. The CDR3 runs 11 residues. Germline assignment: CDR1 DFQATT and CDR2 SNEGSKA (reference sequence). CDR3 DNA sequence: TGCAGTTCCCCCGACTGGACTGGCTACACCTTC. This sequence encodes CSSPDWTGYTF.

This clone was detected once. The gene calls are TRBV5-1 and TRBJ2-3; D is uncertain. CDR3 length equals 14 residues. The ends were cut back, 4 bases at V and 2 bases at J, with 11 bases in the middle. Germline V CDR1 and CDR2: SGHRS, YFSETQ. This CDR3 reads CASSIDYPTDTQYF. CDR3 DNA sequence: TGCGCCAGCAGCATAGATTACCCCACAGATACGCAGTATTTT.

The chain joins TRBV21-1 to TRBJ1-3. TRBV21-1 is a listed pseudogene. The CDR3 extends over 15 amino acids. The DNA of the CDR3 is TGTGCCAGCACTACGGGGATGCTTACTGGAAACACCATATATTTT. Translation gives CASTTGMLTGNTIYF.

The V call is TRBV5-1, the J call TRBJ2-7, with unresolved D. CDR1 SGHRS and CDR2 YFSETQ come from the germline V gene. The CDR3 totals 16 residues. V lost 0 bases, J lost 0 bases, and 13 bases lay in between. CDR3 nucleotides: TGCGCCAGCAGCTTGGCCGGCGGTTCCAGCTCCTACGAGCAGTACTTC. Protein: CASSLAGGSSSYEQYF.

This sequence joins TRBV19 and TRBJ2-7; no reliable D call. Germline V lookup: CDR1 LNHDA, CDR2 SQIVND (reference sequence). V lost 4 bases, J lost 0 bases, and 7 bases lay in between. The CDR3 is 13 residues long. The CDR3 bases are TGTGCCAGTAGTAACACTGACTCCTACGAGCAGTACTTC. Protein: CASSNTDSYEQYF.

The chain recombines TRBV5-6 with TRBJ2-7; possibly TRBD2 for D (6 bases). There are 15 residues in the CDR3. Germline CDR1 reads SGHDT; CDR2 reads YYEEEE. V dropped 0 bases and J dropped 5 bases, with 15 bases sitting between them. The CDR3 coding sequence is TGTGCCAGCAGCTTGGTAGGTCTAGCGAGCGACGAGCAGTACTTC. Protein product: CASSLVGLASDEQYF.

The rearrangement joins TRBV29-1 to TRBJ2-7; unclear D gene. The length of the CDR3 is 11 residues. V was cut by 2 bases and J by 6 bases, with 8 bases left in between. Germline lookup yields CDR1 SQVTM and CDR2 ANQGSEA. The CDR3 DNA reads TGCAGCGTTGAACAGAAGGGCGAGCAGTACTTC. This codes for CSVEQKGEQYF.

This chain connects TRBV18 to TRBJ1-4, with D possibly being TRBD1 (6 bases). This CDR3 has 19 residues. Trimming cost V 4 bases and J 0 bases, with 21 bases left between them. Germline CDR1 reads KGHSH; CDR2 reads LQKENI. The CDR3 loop reads CASSQAPLYGQTTNEKLFF. In DNA, the CDR3 is TGTGCCAGCTCACAGGCCCCCCTATATGGACAGACAACTAATGAAAAACTGTTTTTT.

The chain links TRBV28 to TRBJ2-7; D unresolved. The CDR3 runs 15 residues. The germline V gene has CDR1 MDHEN and CDR2 SYDVKM. Trimming stripped 5 bases from V and 1 base from J, with 15 bases between. The CDR3 nucleotides are TGTGCCAGCAGTCCCCCGGCAGCTAGATCCTACGAGCAGTACTTC. It encodes CASSPPAARSYEQYF.

The chain combines TRBV12-5 with TRBJ2-7, with D perhaps matching TRBD1 (5 bases). Germline lookup yields CDR1 LGHNT and CDR2 FRNRAP. Trimming took off 7 bases at V and 1 base at J, with 17 bases between the two ends. The CDR3 spans 15 residues. CDR3 nucleotide sequence: TGTGCTAGTGCCCTGGCAGGGTCCGGTTCCTACGAGCAGTACTTC. Encoded protein: CASALAGSGSYEQYF.

Remarks on this clone: A read error may produce the germline difference seen at one junction end. This chain uses TRBV7-7 with TRBJ2-5; D possibly corresponds to TRBD2 (6 bases). This CDR3 is built from 16 residues. In germline, CDR1 is SSHAT, CDR2 FNYEAQ (reference sequence). The CDR3 loop reads CASSPRSGSYQETQYF. The CDR3 coding sequence is TGTGCTAGCAGCCCCCGAAGCGGGTCGTACCAAGAGACCCAGTACTTC. The complete variable domain, with remaining parts taken from reference TRBV7-7 and TRBJ2-5, reads GAGVSQSPRYKVTKRGQDVTLRCDPISSHATLYWYQQALGQGPEFLTYFNYEAQPDKSGLPSDRFSAERPEGSISTLTIQRTEQRDSAMYRCASSPRSGSYQETQYFGPGTRLLVL.

The chain employs TRBV7-2 and TRBJ1-1, with 8 bases that match TRBD1. This CDR3 has 13 amino acids. Germline loops: CDR1 SGHTA, CDR2 FQGNSA. After removal of 3 bases from V and 7 bases from J, the junction contained 4 bases not matched to a gene. In DNA form, the CDR3 reads TGTGCCAGCAGCTTTGGGACAGGCGTTGAAGCTTTCTTT. Protein: CASSFGTGVEAFF.

The rearrangement links TRBV4-2 to TRBJ2-1; unclear D gene. Germline CDR1 and CDR2: LGHNA and YNFKEQ. The ends were cut back, 3 bases at V and 2 bases at J, with 17 bases in the middle. The CDR3 runs to 17 residues. The CDR3 sequence: CASSQVYDGTPYNEQFF. CDR3 in DNA: TGTGCCAGCAGCCAGGTCTACGACGGCACTCCCTACAATGAGCAGTTCTTC.

This sequence joins TRBV7-9 and TRBJ2-7; a possible D gene is TRBD1 (6 bases). The CDR3 spans 17 residues. The germline gives CDR1 SEHNR, CDR2 FQNEAQ (reference sequence). V dropped 3 bases and J dropped 4 bases, with 22 bases sitting between them. The CDR3 DNA sequence: TGTGCCAGCAGCTTTGGAATAGGAGCAGGGGTGCCATACGAGCAGTACTTC. Protein product: CASSFGIGAGVPYEQYF.

V and J are TRBV27 and TRBJ2-1; 9 bases map to TRBD2. The CDR3 totals 17 residues. V dropped 6 bases and J dropped 2; count of bases not matched to a gene: 11. CDR1 is MNHEY and CDR2 is SMNVEV in the germline V gene (reference sequence). CDR3 sequence: CASSTGGLAGPYNEQFF. As DNA, the CDR3 is TGTGCCAGCAGCACGGGTGGGCTAGCGGGGCCCTACAATGAGCAGTTCTTC.

The CDR3 is CASSPVGRVNTEAFF. The DNA of the CDR3 is TGTGCCAGCAGCCCCGTTGGCAGGGTAAACACTGAAGCTTTCTTT. The chain couples TRBV25-1 to TRBJ1-1, with D perhaps matching TRBD1 (5 bases). V gave up 6 bases and J gave up 2 bases, with 16 bases separating them. From germline, CDR1 is MGHDK and CDR2 SYGVNS. The CDR3 spans 15 residues.

The CDR3 sequence is CACRGQYNSPLHF. CDR3 bases: TGTGCCTGCCGGGGACAGTATAATTCACCCCTCCACTTT. The rearrangement uses TRBV30 and TRBJ1-6, with 7 bases that match TRBD1. The CDR3 consists of 13 residues. Trimming took 6 bases from V and 4 from J; bases not matched to a gene: 3. CDR1 and CDR2 from the germline V gene are GTSNPN and SVGIG (reference sequence).

The chain uses TRBV6-5 and TRBJ2-7; D is uncertain. V gave up 4 bases and J gave up 6 bases, with 7 bases separating them. The CDR3 contains 11 residues. CDR1 MNHEY and CDR2 SVGAGI come from the germline V gene. This chain's CDR3 is CASSSTAEQYF. The CDR3 DNA reads TGTGCCAGCAGTTCAACCGCCGAGCAGTACTTC.

The V gene is TRBV7-9, the J gene TRBJ1-4, with 10 bases fitting TRBD1. The germline gives CDR1 SEHNR, CDR2 FQNEAQ (reference sequence). The V segment lost 3 bases and the J segment 6 bases; nucleotides outside the gene matches: 1. CDR3 length equals 14 residues. The CDR3 nucleotides read TGTGCCAGCAGCTTCGGGACAGGGGATGAAAAACTGTTTTTT. Translating it yields CASSFGTGDEKLFF.

V usage is TRBV5-1 and J usage is TRBJ1-4; D unresolved. The CDR3 is made up of 15 amino acids. The germline CDR1 and CDR2 sequences are SGHRS and YFSETQ. V shed 4 bases and J shed 8 bases, with 18 bases lying between them. The CDR3 DNA reads as TGCGCCAGCAGCCCCCGGTCCGCCCGAGAGGAAAAACTGTTTTTT. Translating gives CASSPRSAREEKLFF.